This T cell receptor beta chain was identified in a study of blood T cell repertoires in COVID-19. Background on the study: The cDNA or gDNA used as material had been derived from T cells, B-cell-depleted T cells, or PBMCs.

Study processing details: Estimation of nucleated cell counts was performed using reference gene primer amplification. Clones were sequenced by immunoSEQ multiplex PCR, and TCRdb holds only the in-frame ones, with some missing. The V and J calls and clone size come from that table; D and trimming were worked out from the DNA. Of 83,000 or so clones in the sample, about 77% were seen once. The TCR originated in a woman at least 80 years old with acute or convalescent COVID-19. The sample consisted of peripheral blood.

CDR3 DNA sequence: TGTGCCTGGACGCCAGGAACTAACTATGGCTACACCTTC. This sequence encodes CAWTPGTNYGYTF. This sequence joins TRBV30 and TRBJ1-2; D remains unclear. V was trimmed by 4 bases and J by 0 bases, leaving 9 bases between them. There are 13 residues in the CDR3. The germline CDR1 and CDR2 sequences are GTSNPN and SVGIG (reference sequence).